This TCR beta chain appears in the sequencing data of a study of T cell responses to AZD1222 COVID-19 vaccine. CDR1 MNHEY and CDR2 SMNVEV come from the germline V gene (reference sequence). The CDR3 sequence is 16 residues long. Trimming cost V 6 bases and J 3 bases; bases outside gene matches: 8. Libraries were prepared by immunoSEQ multiplex PCR; TCRdb keeps only in-frame clonotypes and omits some of them. The sample contains tens of thousands of clones, approximately 88% of which appear only once. The study, taken as a whole, reports: Baseline antibody screening turned up just a handful of seropositive AZD1222 recipients.

Worth noting for this clone: Its antigen is undetermined.

The input for sequencing was peripheral blood, taken 28 days after the second AZD1222 dose. This TCR derives from an adult who received the AZD1222 COVID-19 vaccine. V and J are TRBV27 and TRBJ1-2; TRBD1 aligns across 12 bases. This CDR3 reads CASSPGGQGAYYGYTF. Here the CDR3 DNA reads TGTGCCAGCAGCCCGGGGGGACAGGGGGCCTACTATGGCTACACCTTC.